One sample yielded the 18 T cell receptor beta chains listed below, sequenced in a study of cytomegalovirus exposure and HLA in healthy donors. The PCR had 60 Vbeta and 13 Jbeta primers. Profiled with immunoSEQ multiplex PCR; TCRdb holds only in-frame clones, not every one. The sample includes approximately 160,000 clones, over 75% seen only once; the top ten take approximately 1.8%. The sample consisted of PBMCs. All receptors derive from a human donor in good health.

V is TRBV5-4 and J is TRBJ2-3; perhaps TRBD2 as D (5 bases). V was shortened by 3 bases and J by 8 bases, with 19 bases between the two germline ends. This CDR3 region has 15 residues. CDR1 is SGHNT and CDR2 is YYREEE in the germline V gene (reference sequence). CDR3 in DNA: TGTGCCAGCAGCTCGCCGGGCCTACGGGGTTTTACGCAGTATTTT. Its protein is CASSSPGLRGFTQYF.

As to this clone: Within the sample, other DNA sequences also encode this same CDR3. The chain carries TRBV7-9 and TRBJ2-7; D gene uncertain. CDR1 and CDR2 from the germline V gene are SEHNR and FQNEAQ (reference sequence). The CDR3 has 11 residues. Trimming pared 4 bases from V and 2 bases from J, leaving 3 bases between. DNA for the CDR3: TGTGCCAGCAGCTCTGCCTACGAGCAGTACTTC. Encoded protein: CASSSAYEQYF.

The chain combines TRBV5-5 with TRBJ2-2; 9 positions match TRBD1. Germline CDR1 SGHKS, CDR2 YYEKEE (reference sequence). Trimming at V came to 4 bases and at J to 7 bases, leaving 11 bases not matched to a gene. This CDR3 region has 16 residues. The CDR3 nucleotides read TGTGCCAGCAGCCCAACCGGGACAGGGATTGGCGGGGAGCTGTTTTTT. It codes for CASSPTGTGIGGELFF.

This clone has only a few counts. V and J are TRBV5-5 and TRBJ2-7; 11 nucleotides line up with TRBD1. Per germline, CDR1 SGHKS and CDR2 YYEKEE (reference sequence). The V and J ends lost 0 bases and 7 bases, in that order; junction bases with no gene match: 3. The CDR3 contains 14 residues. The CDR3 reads CASSLEGQGVEQYF. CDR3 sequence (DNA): TGTGCCAGCAGCTTGGAGGGACAGGGGGTTGAGCAGTACTTC.

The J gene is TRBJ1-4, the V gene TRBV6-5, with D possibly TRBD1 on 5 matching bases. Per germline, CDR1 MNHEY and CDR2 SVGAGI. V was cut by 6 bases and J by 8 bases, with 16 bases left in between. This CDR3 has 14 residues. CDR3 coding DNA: TGTGCCAGCAGCTTATCGGAGGGGATCGAAAAACTGTTTTTT. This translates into CASSLSEGIEKLFF.

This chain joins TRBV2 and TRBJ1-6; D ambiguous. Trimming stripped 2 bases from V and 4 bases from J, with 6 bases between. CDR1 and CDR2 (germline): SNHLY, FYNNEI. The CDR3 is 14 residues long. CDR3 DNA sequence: TGTGCCAGCAGTGAACCGGGTTATAATTCACCCCTCCACTTT. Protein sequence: CASSEPGYNSPLHF.

CDR3 DNA sequence: TGTGCCAGCAGCGTAGTATCCAGCAATGAGCAGTTCTTC. Amino acids: CASSVVSSNEQFF. The rearrangement links TRBV9 to TRBJ2-1; no definite D call. The CDR3 spans 13 residues. V was cut by 0 bases and J by 6 bases, with 7 bases left in between. Germline V gives CDR1 SGDLS, CDR2 YYNGEE. Variable domain in full (rest from reference TRBV9 and TRBJ2-1): DSGVTQTPKHLITATGQRVTLRCSPRSGDLSVYWYQQSLDQGLQFLIQYYNGEERAKGNILERFSAQQFPDLHSELNLSSLELGDSALYFCASSVVSSNEQFFGPGTRLTVL.

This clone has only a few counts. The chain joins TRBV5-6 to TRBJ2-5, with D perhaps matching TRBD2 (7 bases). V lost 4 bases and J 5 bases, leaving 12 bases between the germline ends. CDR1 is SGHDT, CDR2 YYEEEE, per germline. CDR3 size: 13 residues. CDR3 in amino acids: CASSGGAGETQYF. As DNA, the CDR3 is TGTGCCAGCAGCGGGGGGGCTGGGGAGACCCAGTACTTC.

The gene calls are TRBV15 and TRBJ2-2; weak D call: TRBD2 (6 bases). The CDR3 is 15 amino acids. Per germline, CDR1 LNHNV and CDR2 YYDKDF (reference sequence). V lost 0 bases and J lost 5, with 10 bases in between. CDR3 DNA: TGTGCCACCAGCAGAGATAGAGGGACTACCGGGGAGCTGTTTTTT. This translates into CATSRDRGTTGELFF.

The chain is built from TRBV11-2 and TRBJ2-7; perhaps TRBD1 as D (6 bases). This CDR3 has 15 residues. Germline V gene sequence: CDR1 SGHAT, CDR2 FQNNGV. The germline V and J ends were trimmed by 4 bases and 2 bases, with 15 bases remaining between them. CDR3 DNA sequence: TGTGCCAGCAGCTCTAACAGGGCCTATACCTACGAGCAGTACTTC. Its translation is CASSSNRAYTYEQYF.

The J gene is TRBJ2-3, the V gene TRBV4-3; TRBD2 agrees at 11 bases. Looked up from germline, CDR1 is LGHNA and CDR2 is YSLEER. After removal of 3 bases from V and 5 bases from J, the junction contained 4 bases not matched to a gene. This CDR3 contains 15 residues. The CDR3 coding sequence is TGCGCCAGCAGCCATAGCGGGGGGGCCTTAGATACGCAGTATTTT. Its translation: CASSHSGGALDTQYF.

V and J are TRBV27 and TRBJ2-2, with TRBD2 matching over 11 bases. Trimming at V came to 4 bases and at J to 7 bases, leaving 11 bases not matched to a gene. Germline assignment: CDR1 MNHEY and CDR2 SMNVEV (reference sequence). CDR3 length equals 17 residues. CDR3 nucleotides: TGTGCCAGCAGTTCGACTAGCGGGGCCTCTCTGGTCGGGGAGCTGTTTTTT. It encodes CASSSTSGASLVGELFF.

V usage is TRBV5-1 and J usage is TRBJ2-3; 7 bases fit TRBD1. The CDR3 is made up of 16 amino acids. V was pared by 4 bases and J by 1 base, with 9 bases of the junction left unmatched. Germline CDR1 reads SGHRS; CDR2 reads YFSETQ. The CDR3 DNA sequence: TGCGCCAGCAGCACCGCGAGAACAGGGGGCACAGATACGCAGTATTTT. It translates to CASSTARTGGTDTQYF.

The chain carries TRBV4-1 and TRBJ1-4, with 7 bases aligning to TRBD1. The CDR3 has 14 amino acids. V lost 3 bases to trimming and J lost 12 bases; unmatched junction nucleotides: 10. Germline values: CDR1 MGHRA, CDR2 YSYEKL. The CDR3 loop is CASSHDPTGHQLFF. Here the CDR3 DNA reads TGCGCCAGCAGCCACGATCCGACAGGGCATCAACTGTTTTTT.

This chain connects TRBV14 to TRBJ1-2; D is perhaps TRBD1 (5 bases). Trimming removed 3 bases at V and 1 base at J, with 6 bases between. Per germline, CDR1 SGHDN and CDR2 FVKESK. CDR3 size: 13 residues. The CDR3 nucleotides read TGTGCCAGCAGCCACGGGGGTAACTATGGCTACACCTTC. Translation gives CASSHGGNYGYTF.

The CDR3 is CASSVDITSGYNEQFF. DNA of the CDR3: TGTGCCAGCAGCGTAGATATAACTAGCGGCTACAATGAGCAGTTCTTC. This chain uses TRBV9 with TRBJ2-1; 8 positions match TRBD2. There are 16 residues in the CDR3. V gave up 0 bases and J gave up 3 bases; unmatched junction bases: 5. CDR1 is SGDLS, CDR2 YYNGEE, per germline.

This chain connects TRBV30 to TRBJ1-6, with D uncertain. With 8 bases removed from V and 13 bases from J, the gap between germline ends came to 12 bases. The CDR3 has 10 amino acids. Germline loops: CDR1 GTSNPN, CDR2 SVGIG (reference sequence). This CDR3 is CARLTRPLHF. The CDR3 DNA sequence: TGTGCCCGGCTGACTCGCCCCCTCCACTTT.

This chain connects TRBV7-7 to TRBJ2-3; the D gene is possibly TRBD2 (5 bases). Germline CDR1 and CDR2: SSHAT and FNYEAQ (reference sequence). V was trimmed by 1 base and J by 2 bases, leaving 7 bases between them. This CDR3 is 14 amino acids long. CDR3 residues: CASSLGTFTDTQYF. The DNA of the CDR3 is TGTGCCAGCAGCTTAGGGACTTTCACAGATACGCAGTATTTT.